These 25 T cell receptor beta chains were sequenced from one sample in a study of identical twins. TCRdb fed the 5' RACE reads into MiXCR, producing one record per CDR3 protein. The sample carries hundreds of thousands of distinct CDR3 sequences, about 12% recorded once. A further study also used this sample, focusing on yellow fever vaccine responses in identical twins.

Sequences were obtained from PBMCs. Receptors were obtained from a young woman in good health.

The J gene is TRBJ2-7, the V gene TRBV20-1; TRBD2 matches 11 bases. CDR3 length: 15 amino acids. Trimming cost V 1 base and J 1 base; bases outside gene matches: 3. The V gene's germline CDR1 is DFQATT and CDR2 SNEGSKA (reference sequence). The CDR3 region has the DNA TGCAGTGCTAGAGGGTCTAGCGGGAGGTCCTACGAGCAGTACTTC. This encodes CSARGSSGRSYEQYF.

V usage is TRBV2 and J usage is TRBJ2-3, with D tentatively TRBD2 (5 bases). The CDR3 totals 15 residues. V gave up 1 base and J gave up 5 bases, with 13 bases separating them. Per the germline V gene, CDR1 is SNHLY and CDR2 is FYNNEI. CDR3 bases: TGTGCCAGCAGTGAAGTAGGCCTCCGGGGAGATACGCAGTATTTT. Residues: CASSEVGLRGDTQYF.

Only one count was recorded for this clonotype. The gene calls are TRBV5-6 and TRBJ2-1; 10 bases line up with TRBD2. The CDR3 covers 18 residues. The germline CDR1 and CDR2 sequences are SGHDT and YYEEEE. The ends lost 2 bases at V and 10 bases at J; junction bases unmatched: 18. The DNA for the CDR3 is TGTGCCAGCAGCTTCTTGACCCAGAGCGGGGGGGCTTTGAGCGAGCAGTTCTTC. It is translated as CASSFLTQSGGALSEQFF.

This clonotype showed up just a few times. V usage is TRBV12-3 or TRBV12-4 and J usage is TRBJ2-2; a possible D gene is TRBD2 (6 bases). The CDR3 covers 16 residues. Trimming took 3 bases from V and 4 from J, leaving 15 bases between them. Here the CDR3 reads CASSLQTGGVTGELFF. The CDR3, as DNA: TGTGCCAGCAGTTTGCAAACTGGAGGGGTCACCGGGGAGCTGTTTTTT.

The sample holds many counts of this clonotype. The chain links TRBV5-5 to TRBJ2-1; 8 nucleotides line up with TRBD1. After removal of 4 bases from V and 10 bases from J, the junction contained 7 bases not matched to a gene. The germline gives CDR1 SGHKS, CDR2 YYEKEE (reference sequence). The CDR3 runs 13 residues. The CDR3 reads CASSGQGPHEQFF. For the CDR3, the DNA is TGTGCCAGCAGCGGACAGGGTCCCCACGAGCAGTTCTTC. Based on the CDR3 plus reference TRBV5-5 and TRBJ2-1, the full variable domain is DAGVTQSPTHLIKTRGQQVTLRCSPISGHKSVSWYQQVLGQGPQFIFQYYEKEERGRGNFPDRFSARQFPNYSSELNVNALLLGDSALYLCASSGQGPHEQFFGPGTRLTVL.

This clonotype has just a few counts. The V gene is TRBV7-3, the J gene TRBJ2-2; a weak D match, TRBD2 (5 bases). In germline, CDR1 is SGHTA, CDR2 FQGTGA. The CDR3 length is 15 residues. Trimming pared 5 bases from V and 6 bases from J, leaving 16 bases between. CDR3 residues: CASSLASESAGELFF. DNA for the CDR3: TGTGCCAGCAGCCTAGCCTCGGAGAGCGCCGGGGAGCTGTTTTTT.

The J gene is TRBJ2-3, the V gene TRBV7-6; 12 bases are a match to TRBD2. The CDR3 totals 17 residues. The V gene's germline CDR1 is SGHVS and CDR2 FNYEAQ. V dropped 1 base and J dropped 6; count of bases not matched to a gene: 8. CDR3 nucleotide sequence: TGTGCCAGCAGCTTAGGACTAGCGGGGGCGAATTTTGATACGCAGTATTTT. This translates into CASSLGLAGANFDTQYF.

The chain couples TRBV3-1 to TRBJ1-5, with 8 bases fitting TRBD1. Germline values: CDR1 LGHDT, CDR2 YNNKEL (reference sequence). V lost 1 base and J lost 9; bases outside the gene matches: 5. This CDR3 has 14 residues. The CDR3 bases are TGTGCCAGCAGCCAAGGGACAGGGTTTAGGCCCCAGCATTTT. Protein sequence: CASSQGTGFRPQHF.

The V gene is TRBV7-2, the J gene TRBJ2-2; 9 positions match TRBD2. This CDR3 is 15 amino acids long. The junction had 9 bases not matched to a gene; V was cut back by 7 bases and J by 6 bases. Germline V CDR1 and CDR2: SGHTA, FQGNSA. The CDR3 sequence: CASKLAGAGSGELFF. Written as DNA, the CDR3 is TGTGCCAGCAAATTAGCGGGGGCTGGTTCCGGGGAGCTGTTTTTT.

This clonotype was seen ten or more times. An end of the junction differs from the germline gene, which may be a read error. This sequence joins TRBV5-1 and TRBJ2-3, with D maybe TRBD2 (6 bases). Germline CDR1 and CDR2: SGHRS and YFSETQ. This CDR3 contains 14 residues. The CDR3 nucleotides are TGTGCCAGCAGTTTAGCGGCTAGCACAGATACGCAGTATTTT. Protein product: CASSLAASTDTQYF.

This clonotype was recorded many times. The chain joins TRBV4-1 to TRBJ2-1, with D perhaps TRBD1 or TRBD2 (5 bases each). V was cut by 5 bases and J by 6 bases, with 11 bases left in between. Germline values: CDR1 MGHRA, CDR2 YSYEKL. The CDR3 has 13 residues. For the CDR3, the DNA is TGCGCCAGCAGCTGGGATGGGGGCAATGAGCAGTTCTTC. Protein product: CASSWDGGNEQFF.

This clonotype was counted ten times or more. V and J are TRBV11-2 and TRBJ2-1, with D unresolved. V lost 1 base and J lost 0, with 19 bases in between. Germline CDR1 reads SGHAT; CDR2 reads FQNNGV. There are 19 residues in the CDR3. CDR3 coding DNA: TGTGCCAGCAGCTTAGTCCCTCTACAGTCCTGGGGCTCCTACAATGAGCAGTTCTTC. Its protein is CASSLVPLQSWGSYNEQFF.

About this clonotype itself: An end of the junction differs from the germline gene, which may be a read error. The CDR3, as DNA: TGCAGTGCTAGTCCCCGGGGACAGAGAGCCTACGAGAAGTACTTC. This encodes CSASPRGQRAYEKYF. This sequence joins TRBV20-1 and TRBJ2-7; 7 nucleotides align to TRBD1. The CDR3 length is 15 residues. CDR1 and CDR2 from the germline V gene are DFQATT and SNEGSKA (reference sequence).

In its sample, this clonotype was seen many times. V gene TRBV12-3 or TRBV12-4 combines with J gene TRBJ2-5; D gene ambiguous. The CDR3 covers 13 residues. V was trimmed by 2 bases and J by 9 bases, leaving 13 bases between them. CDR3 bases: TGTGCCAGCAGTTTACCAGGCAACGCGCCCCAGTACTTC. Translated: CASSLPGNAPQYF.

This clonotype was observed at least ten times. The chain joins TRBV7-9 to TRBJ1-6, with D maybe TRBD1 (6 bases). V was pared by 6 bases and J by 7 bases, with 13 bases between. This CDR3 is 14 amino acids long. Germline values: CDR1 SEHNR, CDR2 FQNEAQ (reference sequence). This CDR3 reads CASRSQGGNSPLHF. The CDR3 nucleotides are TGTGCCAGCAGAAGTCAAGGGGGGAATTCACCCCTCCACTTT.

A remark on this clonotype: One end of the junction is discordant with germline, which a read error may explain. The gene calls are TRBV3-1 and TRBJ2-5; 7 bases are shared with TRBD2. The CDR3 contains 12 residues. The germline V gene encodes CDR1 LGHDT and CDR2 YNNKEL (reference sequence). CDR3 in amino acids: CASSQDLGLDVF. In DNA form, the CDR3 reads TGTGCCAGCAGCCAAGATCTAGGACTAGATGTCTTC.

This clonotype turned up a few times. The CDR3 DNA sequence: TGCGCCAGCAGTCCCGGTGGCCCTGCCATATATTTT. Its translation is CASSPGGPAIYF. This sequence joins TRBV10-1 and TRBJ1-3; D is uncertain. This CDR3 has 12 residues. The germline V and J ends were trimmed by 5 bases and 11 bases, with 13 bases remaining between them. In germline, CDR1 is WNHNN, CDR2 SYGVQD (reference sequence).

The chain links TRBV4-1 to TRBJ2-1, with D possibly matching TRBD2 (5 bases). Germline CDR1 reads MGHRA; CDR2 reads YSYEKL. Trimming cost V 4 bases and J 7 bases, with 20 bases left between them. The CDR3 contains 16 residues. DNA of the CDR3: TGCGCCAGCAGCCGAGTGACGACGGGGATTAGAAATGAGCAGTTCTTC. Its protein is CASSRVTTGIRNEQFF.

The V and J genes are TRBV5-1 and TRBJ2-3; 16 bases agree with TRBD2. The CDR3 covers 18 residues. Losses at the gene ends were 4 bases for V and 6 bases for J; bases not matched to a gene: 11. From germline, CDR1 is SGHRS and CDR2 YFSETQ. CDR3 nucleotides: TGCGCCAGCAGCCCCCGGGACATGGGACTAGCGGGAGGGGATACGCAGTATTTT. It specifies CASSPRDMGLAGGDTQYF. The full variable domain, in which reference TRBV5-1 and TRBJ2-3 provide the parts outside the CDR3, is KAGVTQTPRYLIKTRGQQVTLSCSPISGHRSVSWYQQTPGQGLQFLFEYFSETQRNKGNFPGRFSGRQFSNSRSEMNVSTLELGDSALYLCASSPRDMGLAGGDTQYFGPGTRLTVL.

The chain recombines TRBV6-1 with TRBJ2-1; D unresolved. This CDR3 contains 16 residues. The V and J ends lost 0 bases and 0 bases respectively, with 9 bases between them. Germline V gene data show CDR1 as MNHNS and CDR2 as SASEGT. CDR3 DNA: TGTGCCAGCAGTGAAGCATTACGGAGCTCCTACAATGAGCAGTTCTTC. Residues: CASSEALRSSYNEQFF.

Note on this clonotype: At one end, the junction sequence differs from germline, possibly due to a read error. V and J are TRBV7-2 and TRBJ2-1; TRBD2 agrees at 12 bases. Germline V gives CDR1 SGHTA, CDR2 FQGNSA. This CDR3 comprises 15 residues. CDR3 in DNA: TGTGCCAACAGCTTAGTTGGACTAGCGGGAAATGAGCAGTTCTTC. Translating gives CANSLVGLAGNEQFF. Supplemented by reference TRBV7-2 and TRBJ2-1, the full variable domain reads GAGVSQSPSNKVTEKGKDVELRCDPISGHTALYWYRQSLGQGLEFLIYFQGNSAPDKSGLPSDRFSAERTGGSVSTLTIQRTQQEDSAVYLCANSLVGLAGNEQFFGPGTRLTVL.

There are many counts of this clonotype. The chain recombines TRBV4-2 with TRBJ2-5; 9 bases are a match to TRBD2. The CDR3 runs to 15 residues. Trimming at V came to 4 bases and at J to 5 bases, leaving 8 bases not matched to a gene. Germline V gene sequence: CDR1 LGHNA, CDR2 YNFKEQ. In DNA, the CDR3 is TGTGCCAGCAGCCGCATACTAGCGGGCCACGAGACCCAGTACTTC. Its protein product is CASSRILAGHETQYF.

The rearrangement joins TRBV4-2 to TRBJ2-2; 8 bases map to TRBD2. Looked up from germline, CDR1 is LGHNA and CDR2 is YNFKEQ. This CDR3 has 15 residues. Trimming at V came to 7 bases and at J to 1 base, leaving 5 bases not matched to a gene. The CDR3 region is CASTAGGQNTGELFF. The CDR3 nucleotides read TGTGCCAGCACCGCGGGGGGACAGAACACCGGGGAGCTGTTTTTT.

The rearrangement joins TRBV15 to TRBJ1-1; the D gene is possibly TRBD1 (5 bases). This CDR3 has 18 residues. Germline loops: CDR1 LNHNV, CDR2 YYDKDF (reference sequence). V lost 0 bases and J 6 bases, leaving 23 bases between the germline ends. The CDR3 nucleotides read TGTGCCACCAGCAGAGATCATCGGGGGGGAATCGAGGGCGCTGAAGCTTTCTTT. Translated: CATSRDHRGGIEGAEAFF.

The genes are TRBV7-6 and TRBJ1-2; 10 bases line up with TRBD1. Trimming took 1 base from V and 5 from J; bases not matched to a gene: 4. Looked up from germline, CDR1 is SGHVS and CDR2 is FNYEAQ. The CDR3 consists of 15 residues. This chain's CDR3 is CASSLGGTGEYGYTF. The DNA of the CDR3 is TGTGCCAGCAGCTTAGGCGGGACAGGGGAATATGGCTACACCTTC.